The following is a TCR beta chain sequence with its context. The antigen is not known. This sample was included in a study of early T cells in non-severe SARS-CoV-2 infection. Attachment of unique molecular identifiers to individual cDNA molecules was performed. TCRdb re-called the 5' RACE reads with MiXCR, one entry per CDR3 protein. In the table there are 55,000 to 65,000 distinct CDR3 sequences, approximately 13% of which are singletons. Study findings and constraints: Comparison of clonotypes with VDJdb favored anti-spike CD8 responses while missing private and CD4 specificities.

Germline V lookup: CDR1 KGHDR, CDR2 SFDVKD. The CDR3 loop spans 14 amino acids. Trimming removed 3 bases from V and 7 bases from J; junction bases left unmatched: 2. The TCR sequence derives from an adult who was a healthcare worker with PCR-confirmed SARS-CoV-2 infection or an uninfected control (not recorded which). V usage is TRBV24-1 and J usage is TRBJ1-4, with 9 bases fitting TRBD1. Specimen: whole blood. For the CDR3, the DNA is TGTGCCACCAGTGATGGGACAGGGTCTGAAAAACTGTTTTTT. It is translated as CATSDGTGSEKLFF.